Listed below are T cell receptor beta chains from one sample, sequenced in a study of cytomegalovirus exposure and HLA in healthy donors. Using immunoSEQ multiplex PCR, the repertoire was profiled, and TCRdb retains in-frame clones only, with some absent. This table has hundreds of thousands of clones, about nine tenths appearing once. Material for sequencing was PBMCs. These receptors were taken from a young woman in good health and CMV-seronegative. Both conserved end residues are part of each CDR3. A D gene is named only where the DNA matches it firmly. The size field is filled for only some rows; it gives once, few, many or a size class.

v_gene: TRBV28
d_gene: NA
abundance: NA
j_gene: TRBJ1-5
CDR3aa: CASARPGEGNQPQHF
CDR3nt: TGTGCCAGCGCCCGCCCAGGGGAAGGCAATCAGCCCCAGCATTTT

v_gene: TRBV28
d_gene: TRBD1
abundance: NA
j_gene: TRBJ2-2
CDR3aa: CAILGPGGITGELFF
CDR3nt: TGTGCCATATTGGGGCCAGGGGGCATTACCGGGGAGCTGTTTTTT

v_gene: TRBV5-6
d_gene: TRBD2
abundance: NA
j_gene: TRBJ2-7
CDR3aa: CASSMGLAGLSSYEQYF
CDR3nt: TGTGCCAGCAGCATGGGACTAGCGGGACTTTCCTCCTACGAGCAGTACTTC

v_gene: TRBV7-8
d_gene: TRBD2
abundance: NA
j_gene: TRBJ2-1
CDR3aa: CASSLLGTSAEQFF
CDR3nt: TGTGCCAGCAGCTTACTCGGGACTAGCGCTGAGCAGTTCTTC

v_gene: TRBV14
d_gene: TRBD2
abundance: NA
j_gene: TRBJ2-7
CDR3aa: CASSQRTGGSSYEQYF
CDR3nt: TGTGCCAGCAGCCAACGAACTGGCGGGAGCTCCTACGAGCAGTACTTC

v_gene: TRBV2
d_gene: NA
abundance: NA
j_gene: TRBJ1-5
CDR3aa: CASSDVDIPSPDQPQHF
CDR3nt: TGTGCCAGCAGTGACGTTGACATTCCGTCCCCGGATCAGCCCCAGCATTTT

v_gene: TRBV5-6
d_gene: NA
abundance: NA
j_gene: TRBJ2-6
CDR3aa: CASSWQGSGANVLTF
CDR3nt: TGTGCCAGCAGCTGGCAGGGGTCAGGGGCCAACGTCCTGACTTTC

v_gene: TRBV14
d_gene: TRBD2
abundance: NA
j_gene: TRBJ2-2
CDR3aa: CASSHYTSGGTGELFF
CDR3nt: TGTGCCAGCAGCCATTATACTAGCGGGGGGACCGGGGAGCTGTTTTTT

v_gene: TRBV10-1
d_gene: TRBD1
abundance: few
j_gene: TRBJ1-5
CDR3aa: CASSARGPDQPQHF
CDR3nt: TGCGCCAGCAGTGCAAGGGGGCCGGATCAGCCCCAGCATTTT

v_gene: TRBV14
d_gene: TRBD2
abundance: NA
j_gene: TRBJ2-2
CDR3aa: CASSRLLAGGLNTGELFF
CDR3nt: TGTGCCAGCAGCCGCTTACTAGCGGGGGGCCTTAACACCGGGGAGCTGTTTTTT

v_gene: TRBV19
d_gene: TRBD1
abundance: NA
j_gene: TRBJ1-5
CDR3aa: CASSIWGRGQGQPQHF
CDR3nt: TGTGCCAGTAGTATTTGGGGCAGGGGGCAAGGTCAGCCCCAGCATTTT

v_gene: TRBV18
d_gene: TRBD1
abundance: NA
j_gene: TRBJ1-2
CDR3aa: CASSPRQGISYGYTF
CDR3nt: TGTGCCAGCTCACCCCGACAGGGGATTTCCTATGGCTACACCTTC

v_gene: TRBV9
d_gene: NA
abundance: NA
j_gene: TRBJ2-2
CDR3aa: CASSVEGGTGELFF
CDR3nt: TGTGCCAGCAGCGTAGAGGGCGGGACCGGGGAGCTGTTTTTT

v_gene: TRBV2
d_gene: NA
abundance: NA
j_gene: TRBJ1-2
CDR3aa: CASSDEVNYGYTF
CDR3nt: TGTGCCAGCAGTGACGAGGTAAACTATGGCTACACCTTC

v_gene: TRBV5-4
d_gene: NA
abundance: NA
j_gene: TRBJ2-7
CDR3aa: CASSQGGEQYF
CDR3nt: TGTGCCAGCAGCCAGGGGGGCGAGCAGTACTTC

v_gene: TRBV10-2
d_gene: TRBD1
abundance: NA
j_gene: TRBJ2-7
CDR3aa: CASRDPGTGGPYEQYF
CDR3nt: TGCGCCAGCAGGGACCCTGGGACAGGGGGCCCCTACGAGCAGTACTTC

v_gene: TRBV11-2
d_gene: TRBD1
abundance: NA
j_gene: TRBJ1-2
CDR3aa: CASSHNRGIDYGYTF
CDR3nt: TGTGCCAGCAGCCACAACAGGGGGATTGACTATGGCTACACCTTC

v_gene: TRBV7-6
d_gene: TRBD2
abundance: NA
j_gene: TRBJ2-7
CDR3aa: CASSLEVAGLYEQYF
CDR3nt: TGTGCCAGCAGCCTCGAGGTAGCGGGGCTCTACGAGCAGTACTTC

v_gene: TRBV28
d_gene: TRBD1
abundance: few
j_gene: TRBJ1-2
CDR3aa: CASSPPRTGTGYTF
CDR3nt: TGTGCCAGCAGCCCACCGCGGACAGGAACCGGCTACACCTTC

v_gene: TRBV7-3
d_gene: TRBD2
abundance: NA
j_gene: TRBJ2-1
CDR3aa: CASSPTSGYNEQFF
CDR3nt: TGTGCCAGCAGCCCAACTAGCGGGTACAATGAGCAGTTCTTC

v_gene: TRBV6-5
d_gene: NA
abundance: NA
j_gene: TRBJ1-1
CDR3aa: CASRAQRLNTEAFF
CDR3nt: TGTGCCAGCAGGGCACAGAGATTGAACACTGAAGCTTTCTTT

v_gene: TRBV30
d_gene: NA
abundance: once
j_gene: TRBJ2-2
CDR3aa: CAWSSHSAGELFF
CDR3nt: TGTGCCTGGAGTTCCCACTCGGCCGGGGAGCTGTTTTTT

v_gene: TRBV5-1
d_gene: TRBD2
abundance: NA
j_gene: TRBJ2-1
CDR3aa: CASSFLAGGPNEQFF
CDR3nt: TGCGCCAGCAGTTTTTTAGCGGGGGGGCCCAATGAGCAGTTCTTC